Reported below is one TCR beta chain. What it binds is unknown. The PCR had 60 Vbeta and 13 Jbeta primers. TCRdb's table, derived via immunoSEQ multiplex PCR, lists solely in-frame clones and lacks some. The sample lists approximately 290,000 clones, 80% occurring once. This entry belongs to a study of cytomegalovirus exposure and HLA in healthy donors. This CDR3 is 15 amino acids long. V was pared by 4 bases and J by 0 bases, with 11 bases between. Germline V gene lookup returns CDR1 SGHRS and CDR2 YFSETQ. Study findings and constraints: In a later analysis, compared with equally common non-associated chains, HLA-associated beta chains were more expanded.

The source is a girl aged 2 to 10 in good health and CMV-seronegative. The specimen was PBMCs. This rearrangement joins TRBV5-1 to TRBJ2-1; TRBD1 is a possible D gene (6 bases). CDR3 protein: CASSIRGFSYNEQFF. CDR3 nucleotide sequence: TGCGCCAGCAGCATCAGGGGATTCTCCTACAATGAGCAGTTCTTC.